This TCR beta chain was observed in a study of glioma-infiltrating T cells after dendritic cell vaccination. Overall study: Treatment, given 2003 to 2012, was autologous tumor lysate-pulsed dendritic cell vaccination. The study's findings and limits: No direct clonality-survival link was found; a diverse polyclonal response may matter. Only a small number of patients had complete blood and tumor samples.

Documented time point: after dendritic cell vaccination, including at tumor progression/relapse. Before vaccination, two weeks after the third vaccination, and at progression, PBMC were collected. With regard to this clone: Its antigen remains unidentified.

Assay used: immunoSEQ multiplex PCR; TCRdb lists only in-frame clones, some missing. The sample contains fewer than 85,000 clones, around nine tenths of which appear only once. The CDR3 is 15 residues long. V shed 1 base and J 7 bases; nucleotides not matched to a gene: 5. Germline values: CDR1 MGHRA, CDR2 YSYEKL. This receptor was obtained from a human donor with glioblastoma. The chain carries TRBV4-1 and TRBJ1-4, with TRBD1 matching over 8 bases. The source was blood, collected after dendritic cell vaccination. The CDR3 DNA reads TGCGCCAGCAGCCAAGTAGGGCAGGGGGCTGAAAAACTGTTTTTT. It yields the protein CASSQVGQGAEKLFF.